Described below is a single T cell receptor (beta chain) sequence and its context. As yet, its antigen is unknown. This specimen comes from a study of T cell therapy after organ transplantation. Turning to the study itself: Patients received up to 6 T cell doses every 2 weeks. Patients received a median of 1.92 x 10^8 CMV-specific T cells over 2 to 6 infusions. 4 to 8 weeks after therapy completion, short-term post-therapy blood was collected. The study, taken as a whole, reports: Reconstitution after therapy seemingly combined transferred and product-undetected endogenous clonotypes.

Method: immunoSEQ multiplex PCR; TCRdb's copy keeps in-frame clones and lacks some. The sample shows a few thousand clones, around 62% of them seen only once. Noted time point: 4-8 weeks after completion of therapy. Germline-derived CDR1 and CDR2 are SGHKS and YYEKEE (reference sequence). Trimming took off 3 bases at V and 4 bases at J, with 22 bases between the two ends. The CDR3 is 17 residues long. Material: CD8+ T cells from blood, obtained after autologous CMV-specific T cell therapy. The J gene is TRBJ2-5, the V gene TRBV5-5; D is tentatively TRBD1 or TRBD2 (5 bases each). The TCR sequence derives from a human patient who had received a solid organ transplant and had CMV disease. Part of the T cell pool may stem from the graft donor. The CDR3 loop is CASSSQFGELGAETQYF. The CDR3 bases are TGTGCCAGCAGCTCCCAATTTGGGGAGCTTGGGGCAGAGACCCAGTACTTC.